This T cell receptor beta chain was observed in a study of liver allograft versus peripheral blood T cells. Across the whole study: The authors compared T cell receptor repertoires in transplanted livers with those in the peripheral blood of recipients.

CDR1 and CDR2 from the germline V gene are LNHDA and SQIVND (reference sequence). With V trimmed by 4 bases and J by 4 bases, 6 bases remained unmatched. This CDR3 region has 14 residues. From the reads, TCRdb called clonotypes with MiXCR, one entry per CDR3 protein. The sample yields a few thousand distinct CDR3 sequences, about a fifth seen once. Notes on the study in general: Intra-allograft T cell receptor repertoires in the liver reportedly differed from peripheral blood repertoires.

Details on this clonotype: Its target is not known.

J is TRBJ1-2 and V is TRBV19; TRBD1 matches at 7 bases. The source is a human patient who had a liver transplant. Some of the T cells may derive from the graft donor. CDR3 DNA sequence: TGTGCCAGTAGTAGTAATGACAGGGTCTATGGCTACACCTTC. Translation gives CASSSNDRVYGYTF.